The table lists the clone carrying this TCR beta chain with a few counts. V was cut by 2 bases and J by 8 bases, with 15 bases left in between. From germline, CDR1 is DFQATT and CDR2 SNEGSKA (reference sequence). The CDR3 contains 13 residues. The data originate from a study of blood T cells in healthy people across ages. The second PCR ran roughly 6 to 11 cycles with a sample-barcoded 5' primer and J-beta primers. One entry per CDR3 protein, called by TCRdb with MiXCR from the 5' RACE reads. The table records hundreds of thousands of distinct CDR3 sequences, roughly 60% of them present only once. What was sequenced was blood. The TCR comes from a man younger than 40 in good health. V and J are TRBV20-1 and TRBJ1-2; the D is unclear. CDR3 protein: CSARLTMSVGYTF. CDR3 sequence (DNA): TGCAGTGCTAGACTGACAATGAGTGTCGGCTACACCTTC.